This TCR beta chain was found in a study of blood T cell repertoires in COVID-19. Whole-study context: Specimens from acute and convalescent COVID-19 originated in the United States, Italy and Spain.

The V and J ends lost 1 base and 12 bases, in that order; junction bases with no gene match: 12. From germline, CDR1 is MNHNS and CDR2 SASEGT. The CDR3 is 15 residues long. Study processing details: By means of reference gene primer amplification, nucleated cell counts were estimated. Using immunoSEQ multiplex PCR, the repertoire was profiled, and TCRdb retains in-frame clones only, with some absent. For V, J and clone size, that table is used; D and trimming come from the DNA. The profile shows roughly 48,000 clones, roughly 82% of them singletons. The V gene is TRBV6-1, the J gene TRBJ2-1, with 7 positions matching TRBD1. The clonotype comes from a man aged 35-49 years with acute or convalescent COVID-19. Sequenced material: peripheral blood. DNA of the CDR3: TGTGCCAGCAGTGAAGGGACAGGTGAAGCTTATGGGCAGTTCTTC. It translates to CASSEGTGEAYGQFF.